These 27 T cell receptor beta chains were all obtained from the same sample, sequenced in a study of vaccination and CD4 T cells after COVID-19. Cultured CD4+ T-cell DNA underwent Oncomine TCR Beta short-read sequencing. Via MiXCR, TCRdb re-called the PCR reads, giving one row per CDR3 protein. The table shows 9,500 to 15,000 distinct CDR3 sequences, with around two fifths occurring only once. Treatment indicated: approximately nine-day PBMC culture with coronavirus spike peptide pools or control peptides (ViraFEST assay). These receptors lack a known antigen. The sequenced material came from cultured CD4+ T cells from blood. The source is a human donor with COVID-19.

This clonotype turned up a few times. V and J are TRBV5-4 and TRBJ1-2; 7 bases fit TRBD1. From germline, CDR1 is SGHNT and CDR2 YYREEE (reference sequence). The ends lost 1 base at V and 4 bases at J; junction bases unmatched: 7. The CDR3 length is 15 residues. CDR3 in DNA: TGTGCCAGCAGCTTGCCACAGGGGAACGCCTATGGCTACACCTTC. This translates into CASSLPQGNAYGYTF.

This rearrangement joins TRBV11-1 to TRBJ1-1; the D is unclear. The V and J ends lost 1 base and 9 bases respectively, with 15 bases between them. The CDR3 has 14 amino acids. Germline values: CDR1 SGHAT, CDR2 FQDESV (reference sequence). CDR3 DNA: TGTGCCAGCAGCTTAGACGGGCAGGATGGGAAAGCTTTCTTT. Its translation is CASSLDGQDGKAFF. Based on the CDR3 plus reference TRBV11-1 and TRBJ1-1, the full variable domain is EAEVAQSPRYKITEKSQAVAFWCDPISGHATLYWYRQILGQGPELLVQFQDESVVDDSQLPKDRFSAERLKGVDSTLKIQPAELGDSAMYLCASSLDGQDGKAFFGQGTRLTVV.

The chain is built from TRBV6-5 and TRBJ2-5; D unclear. The CDR3 sequence is 14 residues long. The V end lost 2 bases, the J end lost 0 bases, and 7 bases lay between the germline ends. Per germline, CDR1 MNHEY and CDR2 SVGAGI. CDR3 amino acids: CASSYGRHQETQYF. The CDR3 DNA follows: TGTGCCAGCAGTTACGGCAGGCACCAAGAGACCCAGTACTTC.

This chain links TRBV5-4 with TRBJ2-1; unclear D gene. V was pared by 4 bases and J by 4 bases, with 18 bases between. From germline, CDR1 is SGHNT and CDR2 YYREEE (reference sequence). This CDR3 comprises 16 residues. In DNA, the CDR3 is TGTGCCAGCAGCCAGTCGTCGGCCCTAGGGTACAATGAGCAGTTCTTC. It yields the protein CASSQSSALGYNEQFF.

This chain uses TRBV30 with TRBJ2-5, with D perhaps matching TRBD1 or TRBD2 (5 bases each). Per the germline V gene, CDR1 is GTSNPN and CDR2 is SVGIG (reference sequence). V shed 0 bases and J shed 5 bases, with 16 bases lying between them. This CDR3 region has 15 residues. CDR3 coding DNA: TGTGCCTGGAGTGTACAGGCCTCTCCGGGGGAGACCCAGTACTTC. Protein sequence: CAWSVQASPGETQYF.

This clonotype was detected only a few times. This chain links TRBV27 with TRBJ2-7; 8 bases match TRBD1. Germline CDR1 is MNHEY and CDR2 is SMNVEV (reference sequence). V lost 7 bases and J lost 3; bases outside the gene matches: 11. The CDR3 has 15 residues. The CDR3, as DNA: TGTGCCAGCAATGGACAGGGTGGGAGTTTCTACGAGCAGTACTTC. Translation gives CASNGQGGSFYEQYF.

By proportion, this clonotype is medium-sized (0.01 to 0.1%). This chain uses TRBV20-1 with TRBJ1-2; D might be TRBD1 (6 bases). CDR1 and CDR2 (germline): DFQATT, SNEGSKA (reference sequence). Trimming left V 0 bases short and J 3 bases short, with 11 bases between. The CDR3 consists of 14 residues. The CDR3 nucleotides are TGCAGTGCTAGAGAAACAGGGTCGGACTATGGCTACACCTTC. Its protein product is CSARETGSDYGYTF.

The CDR3 is CSVLGRSGTGGSTQYF. CDR3 coding DNA: TGCAGCGTTTTAGGCCGATCAGGGACAGGGGGTAGTACGCAGTATTTT. V gene TRBV29-1 combines with J gene TRBJ2-3; 11 nucleotides line up with TRBD1. CDR3 size: 16 residues. Germline V gene lookup returns CDR1 SQVTM and CDR2 ANQGSEA. With 5 bases clipped from V and 8 bases from J, the junction kept 15 bases outside the gene matches.

Relative to its sample, this clonotype is medium-sized (0.01 to 0.1%). The V and J genes are TRBV20-1 and TRBJ1-2, with D perhaps matching TRBD1 (5 bases). With 6 bases removed from V and 0 bases from J, the gap between germline ends came to 11 bases. The CDR3 contains 13 residues. Germline V gene sequence: CDR1 DFQATT, CDR2 SNEGSKA (reference sequence). The CDR3 reads CSATRGANYGYTF. CDR3 sequence (DNA): TGCAGTGCCACGAGGGGAGCTAACTATGGCTACACCTTC.

The chain couples TRBV9 to TRBJ2-2, with 8 bases identical to TRBD2. Germline CDR1 and CDR2: SGDLS and YYNGEE. The CDR3 extends over 19 amino acids. The junction had 14 bases not matched to a gene; V was cut back by 4 bases and J by 0 bases. The CDR3, as DNA: TGTGCCAGCAGCACCTCCGGGGGGTCGGGGGGGCCGAACACCGGGGAGCTGTTTTTT. It is translated as CASSTSGGSGGPNTGELFF.

This clonotype was seen a handful of times. The rearrangement joins TRBV7-2 to TRBJ2-1, with D tentatively TRBD2 (6 bases). The CDR3 consists of 12 residues. The germline CDR1 and CDR2 sequences are SGHTA and FQGNSA. V lost 5 bases to trimming and J lost 9 bases, with 11 bases between them. The CDR3 loop is CASSRRGAEQFF. The CDR3 DNA sequence: TGTGCCAGCAGCCGGAGGGGCGCTGAGCAGTTCTTC.

V and J are TRBV27 and TRBJ1-5; the match to TRBD1 covers 9 bases. The CDR3 has 15 residues. With V trimmed by 3 bases and J by 4 bases, 4 bases remained unmatched. Germline V gives CDR1 MNHEY, CDR2 SMNVEV (reference sequence). CDR3 protein: CASSFSTGGNQPQHF. The CDR3, as DNA: TGTGCCAGCAGTTTCTCGACAGGGGGGAATCAGCCCCAGCATTTT.

As for this clonotype: A much more abundant neighbour one base away suggests this may be a read error. The rearrangement joins TRBV6-1 to TRBJ1-2; D possibly corresponds to TRBD1 (6 bases). Germline assignment: CDR1 MNHNS and CDR2 SASEGT. The germline V and J ends were trimmed by 6 bases and 0 bases, with 14 bases remaining between them. There are 15 residues in the CDR3. The CDR3, as DNA: TGTGCCAGCAGACTCGACAGGCAACCTAACTATGGCTACACCTTC. It encodes CASRLDRQPNYGYTF.

The rearrangement uses TRBV7-2 and TRBJ2-6; D is unresolved. Germline loops: CDR1 SGHTA, CDR2 FQGNSA. This CDR3 has 13 amino acids. Trimming left V 5 bases short and J 2 bases short, with 4 bases between. CDR3 in DNA: TGTGCCAGCAGCGGAGCTGGGGCCAACGTCCTGACTTTC. Protein product: CASSGAGANVLTF.

There are a few counts of this clonotype. The chain has TRBV6-1 and TRBJ1-6, with TRBD1 identical over 8 bases. CDR3 length: 14 amino acids. With V trimmed by 5 bases and J by 10 bases, 7 bases remained unmatched. CDR1 and CDR2 from the germline V gene are MNHNS and SASEGT. CDR3 sequence reads: CASSQQGGGSPLHF. Here the CDR3 DNA reads TGTGCCAGCAGTCAACAGGGGGGCGGATCACCCCTCCACTTT.

This clonotype appeared a few times. This rearrangement joins TRBV19 to TRBJ1-5, with D perhaps TRBD1 (5 bases). This CDR3 is built from 15 residues. Deletions cut 5 bases from V and 3 bases from J, with 14 bases between. Germline CDR1 is LNHDA and CDR2 is SQIVND (reference sequence). CDR3 sequence: CASSAVTGFNQPQHF. The CDR3 DNA sequence: TGTGCCAGTAGTGCCGTAACAGGATTCAATCAGCCCCAGCATTTT.

V usage is TRBV5-4 and J usage is TRBJ2-5; D may be TRBD2 (8 bases). V was cut by 3 bases and J by 5 bases, with 17 bases left in between. Germline V gene data show CDR1 as SGHNT and CDR2 as YYREEE (reference sequence). CDR3 size: 15 residues. CDR3 in amino acids: CASSSGLGGRETQYF. Here the CDR3 DNA reads TGTGCCAGCAGCTCGGGACTAGGGGGCCGGGAGACCCAGTACTTC.

J is TRBJ2-3 and V is TRBV7-8, with 10 nucleotides matching TRBD2. Per germline, CDR1 SGHVS and CDR2 FQNEAQ. J lost 3 bases, V lost 4 bases, and 13 bases had no gene match. The CDR3 runs to 18 residues. The CDR3 region has the DNA TGTGCCAGCAGCTCCCGGGACTATAGCGGGGGGAGGACAGATACGCAGTATTTT. Its translation is CASSSRDYSGGRTDTQYF.

J is TRBJ1-5 and V is TRBV25-1; D call uncertain. This CDR3 region has 12 residues. The ends were cut back, 3 bases at V and 6 bases at J, with 6 bases in the middle. The germline gives CDR1 MGHDK, CDR2 SYGVNS. Here the CDR3 DNA reads TGTGCCAGCAGTGAGGGGTTTCAGCCCCAGCATTTT. This encodes CASSEGFQPQHF.

The rearrangement uses TRBV6-4 and TRBJ2-1; 8 nucleotides match TRBD1. CDR1 is MRHNA, CDR2 SNTAGT, per germline. The V segment lost 5 bases and the J segment 5 bases; nucleotides outside the gene matches: 11. The CDR3 has 16 amino acids. The CDR3 nucleotides read TGTGCCAGCAGTATGGTCGGCAGGGGGCAAGACAATGAGCAGTTCTTC. This codes for CASSMVGRGQDNEQFF.

The gene calls are TRBV6-2 or TRBV6-3 and TRBJ1-5; a possible D gene is TRBD1 (6 bases). The V gene lost 5 bases and the J gene lost 4 bases, with 9 bases spanning the gap. The CDR3 loop spans 13 amino acids. Germline V gene sequence: CDR1 MNHEY, CDR2 SVGEGT. The CDR3 spells CASSNDRNQPQHF. The CDR3 nucleotides read TGTGCCAGCAGTAACGACAGGAATCAGCCCCAGCATTTT.

This clonotype was observed a few times. The chain employs TRBV6-2 or TRBV6-3 and TRBJ1-4; D remains unclear. CDR1 MNHEY and CDR2 SVGEGT come from the germline V gene. The CDR3 has 15 amino acids. With 5 bases removed from V and 8 bases from J, the gap between germline ends came to 18 bases. This chain's CDR3 is CASSPQYGWEEKLFF. Written as DNA, the CDR3 is TGTGCCAGCAGTCCTCAGTACGGATGGGAAGAAAAACTGTTTTTT.

The chain is built from TRBV14 and TRBJ2-7, with D possibly matching TRBD1 (5 bases). V lost 4 bases, J lost 3 bases, and 16 bases lay in between. Germline V lookup: CDR1 SGHDN, CDR2 FVKESK. The CDR3 contains 15 residues. The CDR3 sequence is CASSPSWQGHYEQYF. The CDR3 DNA is TGTGCCAGCAGCCCCTCGTGGCAGGGCCACTACGAGCAGTACTTC. Full variable domain (outside the CDR3, taken from reference TRBV14 and TRBJ2-7): EAGVTQFPSHSVIEKGQTVTLRCDPISGHDNLYWYRRVMGKEIKFLLHFVKESKQDESGMPNNRFLAERTGGTYSTLKVQPAELEDSGVYFCASSPSWQGHYEQYFGPGTRLTVT.

This clonotype showed up just a few times. The V gene is TRBV11-2, the J gene TRBJ1-2; 12 positions agree with TRBD1. The CDR3 is 16 residues long. V lost 3 bases and J lost 6; bases outside the gene matches: 8. Per germline, CDR1 SGHAT and CDR2 FQNNGV. This CDR3 reads CASSFSGTGGRNGYTF. Here the CDR3 DNA reads TGTGCCAGCAGCTTCTCCGGGACAGGGGGCAGGAATGGCTACACCTTC.

A word on this clonotype: The junction does not match germline at one end; this may be a read error. The chain joins TRBV7-2 to TRBJ2-7; 8 nucleotides align to TRBD2. Per the germline V gene, CDR1 is SGHTA and CDR2 is FQGNSA. This CDR3 contains 14 residues. The CDR3 bases are TGCGCCAGCAGCACGGGGGGGTATTCCTACGAGCAGTACTTC. Its protein product is CASSTGGYSYEQYF.

The genes are TRBV27 and TRBJ1-6, with D perhaps TRBD1 (6 bases). Per the germline V gene, CDR1 is MNHEY and CDR2 is SMNVEV (reference sequence). This CDR3 is 15 amino acids long. V dropped 0 bases and J dropped 9 bases, with 12 bases sitting between them. CDR3 residues: CASSLSGGAGSPLHF. In nucleotides, the CDR3 is TGTGCCAGCAGTTTATCGGGGGGCGCCGGTTCACCCCTCCACTTT.

This clonotype was detected a few times. The J gene is TRBJ2-7, the V gene TRBV15; D gene unclear. Germline assignment: CDR1 LNHNV and CDR2 YYDKDF (reference sequence). The V gene lost 5 bases and the J gene lost 4 bases, with 15 bases spanning the gap. This CDR3 region has 14 residues. In DNA form, the CDR3 reads TGTGCCACCAGCCCCCGTGGAGCCAGGTACGAGCAGTACTTC. Protein product: CATSPRGARYEQYF.